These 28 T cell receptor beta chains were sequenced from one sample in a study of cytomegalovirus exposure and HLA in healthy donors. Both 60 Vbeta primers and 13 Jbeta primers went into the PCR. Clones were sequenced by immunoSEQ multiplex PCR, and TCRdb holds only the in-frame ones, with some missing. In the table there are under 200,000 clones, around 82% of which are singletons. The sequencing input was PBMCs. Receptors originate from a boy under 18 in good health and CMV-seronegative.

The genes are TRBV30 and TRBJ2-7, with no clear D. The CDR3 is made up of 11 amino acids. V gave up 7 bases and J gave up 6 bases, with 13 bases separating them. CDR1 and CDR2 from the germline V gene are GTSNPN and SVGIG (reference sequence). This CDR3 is CALVREVEQYF. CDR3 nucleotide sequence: TGTGCCTTGGTCCGCGAAGTCGAGCAGTACTTC. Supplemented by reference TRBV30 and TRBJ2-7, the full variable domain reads SQTIHQWPATLVQPVGSPLSLECTVEGTSNPNLYWYRQAAGRGLQLLFYSVGIGQISSEVPQNLSASRPQDRQFILSSKKLLLSDSGFYLCALVREVEQYFGPGTRLTVT.

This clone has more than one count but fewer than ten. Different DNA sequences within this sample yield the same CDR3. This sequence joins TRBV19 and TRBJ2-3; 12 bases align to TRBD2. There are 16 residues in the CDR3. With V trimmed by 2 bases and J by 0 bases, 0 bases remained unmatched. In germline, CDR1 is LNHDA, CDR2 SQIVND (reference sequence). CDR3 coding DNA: TGTGCCAGTAGTATACTAGCGGGGGGGAGCACAGATACGCAGTATTTT. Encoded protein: CASSILAGGSTDTQYF.

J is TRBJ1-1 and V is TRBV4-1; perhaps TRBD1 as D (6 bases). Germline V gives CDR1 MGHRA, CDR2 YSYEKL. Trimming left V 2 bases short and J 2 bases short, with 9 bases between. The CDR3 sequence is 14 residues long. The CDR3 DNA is TGCGCCAGCAGCCAAACAGGGCTAAACACTGAAGCTTTCTTT. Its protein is CASSQTGLNTEAFF.

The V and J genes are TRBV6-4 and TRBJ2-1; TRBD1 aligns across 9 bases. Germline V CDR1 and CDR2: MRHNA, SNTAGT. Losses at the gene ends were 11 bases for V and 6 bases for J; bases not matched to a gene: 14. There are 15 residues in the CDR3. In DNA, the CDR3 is TGTGCCTGCGGGGGACCGGGACAGGGTATCAATGAGCAGTTCTTC. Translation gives CACGGPGQGINEQFF.

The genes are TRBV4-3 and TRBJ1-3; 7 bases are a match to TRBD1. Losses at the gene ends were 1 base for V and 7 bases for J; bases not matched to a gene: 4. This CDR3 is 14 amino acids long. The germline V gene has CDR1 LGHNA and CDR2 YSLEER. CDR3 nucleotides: TGCGCCAGCAGCCAAGGGCAGGGGGGTAACACCATATATTTT. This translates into CASSQGQGGNTIYF.

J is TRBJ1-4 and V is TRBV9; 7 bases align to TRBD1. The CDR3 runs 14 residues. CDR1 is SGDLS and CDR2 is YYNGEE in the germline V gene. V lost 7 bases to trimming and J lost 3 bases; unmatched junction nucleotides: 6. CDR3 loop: CASGSGTANEKLFF. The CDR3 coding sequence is TGTGCCAGCGGGTCCGGGACAGCTAATGAAAAACTGTTTTTT.

The CDR3 sequence: CASSFNYNEQFF. The CDR3 region has the DNA TGTGCCAGCAGCTTCAATTACAATGAGCAGTTCTTC. The chain uses TRBV11-2 and TRBJ2-1, with no clear D. Germline V gene lookup returns CDR1 SGHAT and CDR2 FQNNGV. This CDR3 spans 12 amino acids. Trimming took 3 bases from V and 4 from J, leaving 4 bases between them. Filled out from reference TRBV11-2 and TRBJ2-1, the complete variable domain reads EAGVAQSPRYKIIEKRQSVAFWCNPISGHATLYWYQQILGQGPKLLIQFQNNGVVDDSQLPKDRFSAERLKGVDSTLKIQPAKLEDSAVYLCASSFNYNEQFFGPGTRLTVL.

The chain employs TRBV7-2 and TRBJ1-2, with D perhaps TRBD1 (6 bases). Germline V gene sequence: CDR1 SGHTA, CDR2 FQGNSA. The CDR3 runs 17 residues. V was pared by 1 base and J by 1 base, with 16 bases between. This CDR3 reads CASSLEYQGPFNYGYTF. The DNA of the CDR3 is TGTGCCAGCAGCTTAGAATATCAGGGGCCTTTTAACTATGGCTACACCTTC.

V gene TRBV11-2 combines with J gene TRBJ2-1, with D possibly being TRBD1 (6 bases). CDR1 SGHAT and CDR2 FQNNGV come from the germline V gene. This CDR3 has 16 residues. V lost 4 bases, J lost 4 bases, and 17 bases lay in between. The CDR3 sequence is CASSSHREINYNEQFF. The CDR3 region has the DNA TGTGCCAGCAGCTCGCACAGGGAGATTAATTACAATGAGCAGTTCTTC.

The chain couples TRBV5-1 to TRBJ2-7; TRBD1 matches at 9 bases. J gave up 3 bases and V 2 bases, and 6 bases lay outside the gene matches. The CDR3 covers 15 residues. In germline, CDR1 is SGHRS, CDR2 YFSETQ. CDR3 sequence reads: CASSLGTGPFYEQYF. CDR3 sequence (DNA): TGCGCCAGCAGCTTAGGGACAGGGCCCTTCTACGAGCAGTACTTC.

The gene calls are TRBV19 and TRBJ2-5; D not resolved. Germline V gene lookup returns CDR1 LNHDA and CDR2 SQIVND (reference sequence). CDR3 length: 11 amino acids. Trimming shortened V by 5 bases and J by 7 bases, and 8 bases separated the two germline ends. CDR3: CASSAPGTQYF. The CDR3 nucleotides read TGTGCCAGTAGTGCCCCAGGGACCCAGTACTTC.

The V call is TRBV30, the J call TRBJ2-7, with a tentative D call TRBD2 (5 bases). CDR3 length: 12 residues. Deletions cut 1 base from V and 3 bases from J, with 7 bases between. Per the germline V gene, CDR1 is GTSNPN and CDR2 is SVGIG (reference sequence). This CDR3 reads CAWSGGSYEQYF. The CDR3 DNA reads TGTGCCTGGAGTGGAGGGAGCTACGAGCAGTACTTC.

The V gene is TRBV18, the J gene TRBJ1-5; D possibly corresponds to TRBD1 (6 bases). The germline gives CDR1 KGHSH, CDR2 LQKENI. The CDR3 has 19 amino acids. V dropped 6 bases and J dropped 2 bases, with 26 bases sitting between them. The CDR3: CASSLSGQSRTIGNQPQHF. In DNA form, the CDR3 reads TGTGCCAGCTCTCTATCAGGACAGAGTAGGACCATTGGCAATCAGCCCCAGCATTTT.

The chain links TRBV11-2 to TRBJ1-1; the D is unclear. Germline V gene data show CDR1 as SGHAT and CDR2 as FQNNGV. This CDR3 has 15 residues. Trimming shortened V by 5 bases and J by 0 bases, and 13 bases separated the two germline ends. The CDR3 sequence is CASSPRPGMNTEAFF. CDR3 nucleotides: TGTGCCAGCAGCCCCCGCCCAGGTATGAACACTGAAGCTTTCTTT.

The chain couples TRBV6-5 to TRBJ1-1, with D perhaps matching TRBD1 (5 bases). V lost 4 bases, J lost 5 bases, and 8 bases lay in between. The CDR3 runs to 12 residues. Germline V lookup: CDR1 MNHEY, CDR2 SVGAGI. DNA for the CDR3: TGTGCCAGCAGTTCAGGGTTGACTGAAGCTTTCTTT. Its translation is CASSSGLTEAFF.

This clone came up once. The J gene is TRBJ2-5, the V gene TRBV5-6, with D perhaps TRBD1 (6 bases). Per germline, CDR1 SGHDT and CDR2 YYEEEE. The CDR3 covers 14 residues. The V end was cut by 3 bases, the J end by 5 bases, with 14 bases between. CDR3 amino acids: CASSWSGQGETQYF. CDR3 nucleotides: TGTGCCAGCAGCTGGTCGGGGCAGGGGGAGACCCAGTACTTC. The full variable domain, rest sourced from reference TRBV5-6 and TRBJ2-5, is DAGVTQSPTHLIKTRGQQVTLRCSPKSGHDTVSWYQQALGQGPQFIFQYYEEEERQRGNFPDRFSGHQFPNYSSELNVNALLLGDSALYLCASSWSGQGETQYFGPGTRLLVL.

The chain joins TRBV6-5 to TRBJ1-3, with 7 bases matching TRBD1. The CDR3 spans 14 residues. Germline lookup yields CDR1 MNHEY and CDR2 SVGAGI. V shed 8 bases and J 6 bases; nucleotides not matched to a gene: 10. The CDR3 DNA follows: TGTGCCAGCCGACCCGGGACAGTCGAAAACACCATATATTTT. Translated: CASRPGTVENTIYF.

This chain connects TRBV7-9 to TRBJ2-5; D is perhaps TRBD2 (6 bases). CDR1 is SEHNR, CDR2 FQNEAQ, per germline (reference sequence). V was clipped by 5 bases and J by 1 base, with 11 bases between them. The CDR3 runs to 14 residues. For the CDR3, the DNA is TGTGCCAGCAGCCACCGGGACTTCCAAGAGACCCAGTACTTC. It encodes CASSHRDFQETQYF.

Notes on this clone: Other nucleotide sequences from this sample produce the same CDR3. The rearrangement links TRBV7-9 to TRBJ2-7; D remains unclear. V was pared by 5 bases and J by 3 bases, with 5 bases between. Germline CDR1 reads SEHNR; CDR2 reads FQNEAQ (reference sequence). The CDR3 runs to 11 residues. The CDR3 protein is CASSRSYEQYF. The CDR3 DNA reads TGTGCCAGCAGCCGGAGCTACGAGCAGTACTTC.

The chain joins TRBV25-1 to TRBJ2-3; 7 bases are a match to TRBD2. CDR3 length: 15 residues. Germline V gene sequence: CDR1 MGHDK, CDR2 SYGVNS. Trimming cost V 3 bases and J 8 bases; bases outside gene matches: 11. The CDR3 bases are TGTGCCAGCAGTGAGCCTCTAGCGGCCCGCTTTACGCAGTATTTT. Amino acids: CASSEPLAARFTQYF.

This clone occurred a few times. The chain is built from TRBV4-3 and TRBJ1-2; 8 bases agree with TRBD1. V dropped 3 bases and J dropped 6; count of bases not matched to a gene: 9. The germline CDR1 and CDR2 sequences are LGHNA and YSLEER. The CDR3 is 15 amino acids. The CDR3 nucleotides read TGCGCCAGCAGCCATCCTTTCGCGGGACAGGATGGCTACACCTTC. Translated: CASSHPFAGQDGYTF.

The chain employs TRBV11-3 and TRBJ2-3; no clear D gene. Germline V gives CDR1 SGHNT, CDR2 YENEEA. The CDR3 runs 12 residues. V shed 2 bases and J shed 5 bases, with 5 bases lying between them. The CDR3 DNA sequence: TGTGCCAGCAGCTTATCTCTAGATACGCAGTATTTT. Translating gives CASSLSLDTQYF.

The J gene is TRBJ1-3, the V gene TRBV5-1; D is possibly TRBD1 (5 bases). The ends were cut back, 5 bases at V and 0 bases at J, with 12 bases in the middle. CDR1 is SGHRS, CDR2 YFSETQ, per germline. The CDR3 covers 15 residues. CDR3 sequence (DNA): TGCGCCAGCAGGGGAGGGACCACCTCTGGAAACACCATATATTTT. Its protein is CASRGGTTSGNTIYF.

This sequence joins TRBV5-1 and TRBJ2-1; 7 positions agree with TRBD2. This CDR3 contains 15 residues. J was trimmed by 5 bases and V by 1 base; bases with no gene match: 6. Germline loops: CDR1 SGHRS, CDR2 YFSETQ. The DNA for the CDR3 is TGCGCCAGCAGCTTGTACGCGGGAGTGAACAATGAGCAGTTCTTC. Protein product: CASSLYAGVNNEQFF.

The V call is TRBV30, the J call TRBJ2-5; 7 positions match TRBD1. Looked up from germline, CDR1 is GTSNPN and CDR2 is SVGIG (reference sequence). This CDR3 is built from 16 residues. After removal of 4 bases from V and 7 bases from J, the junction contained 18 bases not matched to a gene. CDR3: CAWIAPGTVKRMTQYF. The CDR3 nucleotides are TGTGCCTGGATCGCCCCCGGGACAGTGAAGAGAATGACCCAGTACTTC.

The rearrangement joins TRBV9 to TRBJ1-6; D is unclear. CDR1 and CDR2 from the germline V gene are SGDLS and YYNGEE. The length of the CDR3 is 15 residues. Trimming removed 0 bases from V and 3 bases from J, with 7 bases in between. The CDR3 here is CASSVATSYNSPLHF. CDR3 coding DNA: TGTGCCAGCAGCGTAGCTACGAGCTATAATTCACCCCTCCACTTT.

The CDR3 is CASRAGTTNEKLFF. The CDR3 DNA reads TGTGCCAGCAGAGCCGGGACAACTAATGAAAAACTGTTTTTT. This chain connects TRBV2 to TRBJ1-4; D gene ambiguous. The CDR3 has 14 residues. V was pared by 6 bases and J by 0 bases, with 8 bases between. Looked up from germline, CDR1 is SNHLY and CDR2 is FYNNEI. Full variable domain (remainder filled in from reference TRBV2 and TRBJ1-4): EPEVTQTPSHQVTQMGQEVILRCVPISNHLYFYWYRQILGQKVEFLVSFYNNEISEKSEIFDDQFSVERPDGSNFTLKIRSTKLEDSAMYFCASRAGTTNEKLFFGSGTQLSVL.

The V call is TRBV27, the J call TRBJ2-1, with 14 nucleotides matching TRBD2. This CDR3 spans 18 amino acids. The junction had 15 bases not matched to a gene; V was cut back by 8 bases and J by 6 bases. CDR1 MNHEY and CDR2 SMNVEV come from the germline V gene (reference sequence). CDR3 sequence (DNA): TGTGCCAGCGCACTCGGGACTAGCGGGAGAGGTGGGGCCAATGAGCAGTTCTTC. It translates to CASALGTSGRGGANEQFF.